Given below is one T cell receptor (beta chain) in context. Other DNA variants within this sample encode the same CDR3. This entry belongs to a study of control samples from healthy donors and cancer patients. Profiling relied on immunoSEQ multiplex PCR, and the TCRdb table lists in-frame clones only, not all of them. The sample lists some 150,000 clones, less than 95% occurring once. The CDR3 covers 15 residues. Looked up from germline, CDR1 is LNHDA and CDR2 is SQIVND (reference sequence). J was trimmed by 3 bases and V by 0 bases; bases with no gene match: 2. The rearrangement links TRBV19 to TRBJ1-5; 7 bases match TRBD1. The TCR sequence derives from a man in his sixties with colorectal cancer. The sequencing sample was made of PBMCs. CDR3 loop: CASSIETGYNQPQHF. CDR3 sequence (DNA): TGTGCCAGTAGTATAGAGACAGGGTACAATCAGCCCCAGCATTTT.